A selection of T cell receptor beta chains follows, all from one sample in a study of patients and donors after allogeneic stem cell transplantation. TCRdb fed the RT-PCR reads into MiXCR, producing one record per CDR3 protein. Among about 960,000 distinct CDR3 sequences listed, 15% to 20% were seen once. Sequencing input: blood, either unsorted or a sorted T cell fraction (not recorded which). The source is a human donor who was either an allogeneic HSCT recipient or a stem cell or donor lymphocyte infusion donor (not recorded which). It is not recorded whose cells these are; they may come from a transplant donor. Each CDR3 is given with its conserved first and last residue. The order of the fields is V gene, D gene, J gene, clone size, CDR3 protein, CDR3 DNA. D genes are given only for firm matches. The size of a clone is reported for some rows only, either as once, few or many, or as a class for expanded clones.

v_call: TRBV9
d_call: -
j_call: TRBJ2-1
clone_size: -
cdr3_aa: CASSAPGLPYNEQFF
cdr3_nt: TGTGCCAGCAGCGCCCCCGGGCTTCCCTACAATGAGCAGTTCTTC

v_call: TRBV28
d_call: TRBD2
j_call: TRBJ2-3
clone_size: few
cdr3_aa: CASRLTSGLSGDTDTQYF
cdr3_nt: TGTGCCAGCAGGCTGACTAGCGGACTATCAGGGGACACAGATACGCAGTATTTT

v_call: TRBV11-3
d_call: TRBD2
j_call: TRBJ2-1
clone_size: -
cdr3_aa: CASSLERRDYSINEQFF
cdr3_nt: TGTGCCAGCAGCTTAGAGCGCCGGGACTATAGTATCAATGAGCAGTTCTTC

v_call: TRBV18
d_call: TRBD2
j_call: TRBJ2-7
clone_size: few
cdr3_aa: CASSPRREDPYEQYF
cdr3_nt: TGTGCCAGCTCACCGAGGCGGGAGGATCCCTACGAGCAGTACTTC

v_call: TRBV24-1
d_call: -
j_call: TRBJ2-2
clone_size: -
cdr3_aa: CATSDLLGTGELFF
cdr3_nt: TGTGCCACCAGTGACCTCCTGGGCACCGGGGAGCTGTTTTTT

v_call: TRBV2
d_call: TRBD2
j_call: TRBJ2-1
clone_size: -
cdr3_aa: CASSEAVNSGRIIDEQFF
cdr3_nt: TGTGCCAGCAGTGAAGCGGTAAATAGCGGGAGGATTATCGATGAGCAGTTCTTC

v_call: TRBV18
d_call: -
j_call: TRBJ2-5
clone_size: -
cdr3_aa: CASSPSRSQETQYF
cdr3_nt: TGTGCCAGCTCCCCCTCGCGGAGCCAAGAGACCCAGTACTTC

v_call: TRBV10-3
d_call: TRBD2
j_call: TRBJ2-1
clone_size: -
cdr3_aa: CATRLAGGPREQFF
cdr3_nt: TGTGCCACAAGACTAGCGGGAGGGCCACGAGAGCAGTTCTTC

v_call: TRBV6-2/TRBV6-3
d_call: -
j_call: TRBJ1-4
clone_size: -
cdr3_aa: CASGVRTPNFVKLFF
cdr3_nt: TGTGCCAGCGGGGTCCGGACGCCTAATTTCGTAAAACTGTTTTTT

v_call: TRBV5-1
d_call: -
j_call: TRBJ1-1
clone_size: many
cdr3_aa: CASSLEQGNTEAFF
cdr3_nt: TGCGCCAGCAGCTTGGAACAGGGGAACACTGAAGCTTTCTTT

v_call: TRBV7-9
d_call: TRBD1
j_call: TRBJ1-2
clone_size: few
cdr3_aa: CASSTRDRENYGYTF
cdr3_nt: TGTGCCAGCAGCACTCGGGACAGGGAGAACTATGGCTACACCTTC

v_call: TRBV20-1
d_call: -
j_call: TRBJ2-5
clone_size: -
cdr3_aa: CSARAGDPQETQYF
cdr3_nt: TGCAGTGCTAGAGCGGGGGACCCTCAAGAGACCCAGTACTTC

v_call: TRBV20-1
d_call: TRBD2
j_call: TRBJ2-7
clone_size: -
cdr3_aa: CSARDYYEQYF
cdr3_nt: TGCAGTGCGAGGGACTACTACGAGCAGTACTTC

v_call: TRBV29-1
d_call: TRBD1
j_call: TRBJ1-2
clone_size: -
cdr3_aa: CSVGTGWRANYGYTF
cdr3_nt: TGCAGCGTCGGGACAGGGTGGAGAGCGAACTATGGCTACACCTTC

v_call: TRBV19
d_call: -
j_call: TRBJ1-5
clone_size: -
cdr3_aa: CASSIRENQPQHF
cdr3_nt: TGTGCCAGTAGTATCCGGGAAAATCAGCCCCAGCATTTT

v_call: TRBV6-5
d_call: -
j_call: TRBJ1-2
clone_size: -
cdr3_aa: CASSYSLFASGYTF
cdr3_nt: TGTGCCAGCAGTTACTCTCTCTTCGCGAGTGGCTACACCTTC

v_call: TRBV12-3/TRBV12-4
d_call: TRBD1
j_call: TRBJ1-2
clone_size: few
cdr3_aa: CASSPPETGGGYTF
cdr3_nt: TGTGCCAGCAGCCCCCCCGAGACAGGGGGAGGCTACACCTTC

v_call: TRBV5-1
d_call: -
j_call: TRBJ1-1
clone_size: -
cdr3_aa: CASSFNGELNTEAFF
cdr3_nt: TGCGCCAGCAGCTTCAATGGCGAATTAAACACTGAAGCTTTCTTT

v_call: TRBV5-1
d_call: -
j_call: TRBJ2-7
clone_size: -
cdr3_aa: CASSLEVGSGEQYF
cdr3_nt: TGCGCCAGCAGCTTGGAAGTCGGGTCTGGGGAGCAGTACTTC

v_call: TRBV28
d_call: TRBD1
j_call: TRBJ2-7
clone_size: few
cdr3_aa: CASSTPGQGAAYEQYF
cdr3_nt: TGTGCCAGCAGTACTCCGGGACAGGGGGCGGCCTACGAGCAGTACTTC

v_call: TRBV3-1
d_call: TRBD2
j_call: TRBJ2-2
clone_size: few
cdr3_aa: CASSQILAGGHTGELFF
cdr3_nt: TGTGCCAGCAGCCAAATACTAGCGGGAGGGCACACCGGGGAGCTGTTTTTT

v_call: TRBV5-1
d_call: TRBD2
j_call: TRBJ2-5
clone_size: -
cdr3_aa: CASSLVLAGEETQYF
cdr3_nt: TGCGCCAGCAGCTTGGTCCTAGCGGGAGAAGAGACCCAGTACTTC

v_call: TRBV10-3
d_call: TRBD1
j_call: TRBJ1-3
clone_size: -
cdr3_aa: CAITQDRGAGNTIYF
cdr3_nt: TGTGCCATCACCCAGGACAGGGGCGCTGGAAACACCATATATTTT

v_call: TRBV24-1
d_call: -
j_call: TRBJ1-1
clone_size: -
cdr3_aa: CATSDAGLGGHTEAFF
cdr3_nt: TGTGCCACCAGTGACGCGGGACTCGGCGGGCACACTGAAGCTTTCTTT

v_call: TRBV7-8
d_call: -
j_call: TRBJ1-6
clone_size: few
cdr3_aa: CASSPTGSSSYNSPLHF
cdr3_nt: TGTGCCAGCAGCCCGACGGGATCCAGCTCCTATAATTCACCCCTCCACTTT

v_call: TRBV19
d_call: TRBD1
j_call: TRBJ1-6
clone_size: -
cdr3_aa: CASSPPRTGFVYNSPLHF
cdr3_nt: TGTGCCAGTAGTCCTCCCCGGACAGGGTTCGTCTATAATTCACCCCTCCACTTT

v_call: TRBV27
d_call: TRBD2
j_call: TRBJ2-1
clone_size: -
cdr3_aa: CASSLPSGGPNEQFF
cdr3_nt: TGTGCCAGCAGTTTACCTAGCGGGGGGCCCAATGAGCAGTTCTTC

v_call: TRBV2
d_call: -
j_call: TRBJ2-1
clone_size: -
cdr3_aa: CASSGGDNNEQFF
cdr3_nt: TGTGCCAGCAGTGGAGGGGACAACAATGAGCAGTTCTTC